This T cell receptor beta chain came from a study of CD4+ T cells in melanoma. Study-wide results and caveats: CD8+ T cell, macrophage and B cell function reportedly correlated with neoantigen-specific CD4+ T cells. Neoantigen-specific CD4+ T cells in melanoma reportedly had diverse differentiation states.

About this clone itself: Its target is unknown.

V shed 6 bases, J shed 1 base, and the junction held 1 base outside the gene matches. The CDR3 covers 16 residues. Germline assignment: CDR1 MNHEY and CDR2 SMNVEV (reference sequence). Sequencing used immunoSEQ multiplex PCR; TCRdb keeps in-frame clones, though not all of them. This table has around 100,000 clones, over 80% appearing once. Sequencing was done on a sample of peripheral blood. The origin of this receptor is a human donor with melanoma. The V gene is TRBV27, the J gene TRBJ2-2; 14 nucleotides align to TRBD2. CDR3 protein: CASRGLAGENTGELFF. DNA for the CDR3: TGTGCCAGCAGGGGACTAGCGGGGGAGAACACCGGGGAGCTGTTTTTT.